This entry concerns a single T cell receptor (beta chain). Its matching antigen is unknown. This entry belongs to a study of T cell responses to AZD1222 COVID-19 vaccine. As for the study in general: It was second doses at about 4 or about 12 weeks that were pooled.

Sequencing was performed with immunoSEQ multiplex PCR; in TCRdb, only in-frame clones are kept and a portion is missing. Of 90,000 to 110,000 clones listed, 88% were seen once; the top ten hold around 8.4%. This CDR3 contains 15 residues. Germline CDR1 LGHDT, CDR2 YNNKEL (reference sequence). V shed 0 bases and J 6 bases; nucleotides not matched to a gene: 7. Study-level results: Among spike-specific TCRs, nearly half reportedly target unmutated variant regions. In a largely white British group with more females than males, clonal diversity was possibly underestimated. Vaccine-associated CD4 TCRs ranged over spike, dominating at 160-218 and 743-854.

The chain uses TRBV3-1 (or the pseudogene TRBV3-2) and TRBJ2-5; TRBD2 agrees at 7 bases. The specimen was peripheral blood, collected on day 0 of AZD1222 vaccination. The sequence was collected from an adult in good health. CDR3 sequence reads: CASSQDIGLGKTQYF. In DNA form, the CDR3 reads TGTGCCAGCAGCCAAGACATAGGACTAGGGAAGACCCAGTACTTC.